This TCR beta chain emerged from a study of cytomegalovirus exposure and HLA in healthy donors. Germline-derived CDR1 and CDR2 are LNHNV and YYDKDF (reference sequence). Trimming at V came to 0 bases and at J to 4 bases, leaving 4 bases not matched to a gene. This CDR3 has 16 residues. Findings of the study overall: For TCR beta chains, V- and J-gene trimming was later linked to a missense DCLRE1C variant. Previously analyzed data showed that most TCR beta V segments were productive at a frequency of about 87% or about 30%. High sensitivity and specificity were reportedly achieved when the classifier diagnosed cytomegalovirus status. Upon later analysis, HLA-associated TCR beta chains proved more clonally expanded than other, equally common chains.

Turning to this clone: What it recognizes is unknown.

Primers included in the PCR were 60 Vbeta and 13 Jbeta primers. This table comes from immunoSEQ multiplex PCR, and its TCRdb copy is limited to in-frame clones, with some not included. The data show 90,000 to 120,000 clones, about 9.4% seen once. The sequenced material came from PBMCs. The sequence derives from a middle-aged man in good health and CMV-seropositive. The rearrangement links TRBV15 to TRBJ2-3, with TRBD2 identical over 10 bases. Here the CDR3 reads CATSRDPGLAPDTQYF. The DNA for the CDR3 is TGTGCCACCAGCAGAGACCCGGGACTAGCGCCAGATACGCAGTATTTT.